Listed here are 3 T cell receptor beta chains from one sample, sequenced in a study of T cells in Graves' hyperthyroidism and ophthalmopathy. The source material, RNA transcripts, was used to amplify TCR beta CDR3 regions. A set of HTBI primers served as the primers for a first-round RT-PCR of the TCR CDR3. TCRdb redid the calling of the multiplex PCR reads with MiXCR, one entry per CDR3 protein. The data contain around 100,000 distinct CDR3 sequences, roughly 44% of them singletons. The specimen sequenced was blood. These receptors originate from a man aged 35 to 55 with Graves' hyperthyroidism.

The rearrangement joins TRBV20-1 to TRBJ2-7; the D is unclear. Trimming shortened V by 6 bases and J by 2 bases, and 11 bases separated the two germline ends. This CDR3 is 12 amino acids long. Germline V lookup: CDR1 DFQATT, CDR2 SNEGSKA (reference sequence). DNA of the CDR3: TGCAGTGCCCGGACGGGTACCTACGAGCAGTACTTC. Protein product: CSARTGTYEQYF.

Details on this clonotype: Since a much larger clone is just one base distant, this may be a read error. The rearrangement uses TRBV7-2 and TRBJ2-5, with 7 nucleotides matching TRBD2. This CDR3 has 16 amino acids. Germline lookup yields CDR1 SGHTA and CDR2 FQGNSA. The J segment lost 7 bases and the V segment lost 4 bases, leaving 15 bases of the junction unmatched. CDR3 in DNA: TGTGCCAGCAGCTCTAGGGAGGGACTTGTAGGAGCGACCCAGTACTTC. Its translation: CASSSREGLVGATQYF.

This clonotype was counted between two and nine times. The chain's CDR3 is CASSRGSPWDSAYEQYF. CDR3 DNA: TGTGCCAGCAGCCGAGGCTCCCCCTGGGACAGCGCCTACGAGCAGTACTTC. This chain uses TRBV9 with TRBJ2-7; TRBD1 agrees at 7 bases. Germline CDR1 and CDR2: SGDLS and YYNGEE. V was pared by 4 bases and J by 2 bases, with 15 bases of the junction left unmatched. The CDR3 extends over 17 amino acids.